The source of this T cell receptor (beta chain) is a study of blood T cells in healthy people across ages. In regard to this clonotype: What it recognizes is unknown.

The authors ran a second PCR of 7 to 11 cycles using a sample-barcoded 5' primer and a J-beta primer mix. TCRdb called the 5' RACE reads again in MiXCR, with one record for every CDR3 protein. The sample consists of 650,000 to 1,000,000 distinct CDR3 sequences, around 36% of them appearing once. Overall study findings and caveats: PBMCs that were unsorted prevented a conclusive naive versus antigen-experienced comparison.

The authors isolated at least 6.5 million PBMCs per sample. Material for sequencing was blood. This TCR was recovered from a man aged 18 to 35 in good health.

The CDR3 protein is CASRPETRYF. CDR3 nucleotides: TGTGCCAGCAGACCGGAGACCCGGTACTTC. The V call is TRBV2, the J call TRBJ2-7; D call uncertain. Germline V gene lookup returns CDR1 SNHLY and CDR2 FYNNEI. There are 10 residues in the CDR3. The V gene lost 6 bases and the J gene lost 12 bases, with 12 bases spanning the gap.